This T cell receptor beta chain is drawn from a study of shared clonotypes between healthy human individuals. For the study at large: Every donor yielded three CD4 naive, three CD4 memory, two CD8 naive and one CD8 memory plate. Findings and caveats of the study: Estimated clonotype richness was generally higher in naive than memory subsets.

Trimming left V 1 base short and J 2 bases short, with 11 bases between. The CDR3 spans 15 residues. CDR1 and CDR2 from the germline V gene are SGDLS and YYNGEE. The data were produced by immunoSEQ multiplex PCR, yet TCRdb's version contains in-frame clones alone and is incomplete. The sample yields a few million clones, approximately 95% seen once. This clone was picked up one time. The antigen is undetermined. Partitioning of CD4+ cells yielded a CD45RA+ naive subset and a CD45RA-negative memory subset. The sequence derives from a man younger than 35 in good health. Some clones in this sample may be carry-over from other donors' samples. Specimen: naive CD4+ T cells from PBMCs. Subset of the sample: CD45RA+ positively selected. The chain combines TRBV9 with TRBJ2-3; no firm D call. CDR3 in DNA: TGTGCCAGCAGCGTACTTCCCCTAGACACAGATACGCAGTATTTT. It codes for CASSVLPLDTDTQYF.